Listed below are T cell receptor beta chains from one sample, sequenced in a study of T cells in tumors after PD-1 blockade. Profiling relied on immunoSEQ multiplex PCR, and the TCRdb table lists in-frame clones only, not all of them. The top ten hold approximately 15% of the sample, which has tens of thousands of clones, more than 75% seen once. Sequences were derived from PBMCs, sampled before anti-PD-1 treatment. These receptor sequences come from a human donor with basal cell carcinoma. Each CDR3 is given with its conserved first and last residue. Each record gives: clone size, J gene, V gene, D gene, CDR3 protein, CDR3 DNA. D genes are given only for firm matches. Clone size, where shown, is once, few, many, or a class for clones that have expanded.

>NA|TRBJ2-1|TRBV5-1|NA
CASSLEGRAFNEQFF
TGCGCCAGCAGCTTGGAGGGCAGGGCCTTCAATGAGCAGTTCTTC
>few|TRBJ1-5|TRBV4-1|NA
CASSPAAVLQGRQPQHF
TGCGCCAGCAGCCCGGCGGCGGTCCTCCAGGGACGTCAGCCCCAGCATTTT
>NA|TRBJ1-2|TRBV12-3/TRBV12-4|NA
CASSLVGYTF
TGTGCCAGCAGTTTGGTTGGCTACACCTTC
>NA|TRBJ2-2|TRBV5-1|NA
CASSPIGTSNTGELFF
TGCGCCAGCAGCCCAATCGGGACTTCGAACACCGGGGAGCTGTTTTTT
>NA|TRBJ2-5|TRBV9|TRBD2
CASSVRSSGRETQYF
TGTGCCAGCAGCGTACGATCTAGCGGTCGGGAGACCCAGTACTTC
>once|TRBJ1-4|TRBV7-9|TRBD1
CASSPDRGTGEKLFF
TGTGCCAGCAGCCCCGACAGGGGGACAGGTGAAAAACTGTTTTTT
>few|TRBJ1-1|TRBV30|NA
CARQGFTEAFF
TGTGCCCGCCAGGGGTTCACTGAAGCTTTCTTT
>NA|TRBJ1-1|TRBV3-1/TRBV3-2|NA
CASSLTDINTEAFF
TGTGCCAGCAGCCTCACGGACATTAACACTGAAGCTTTCTTT
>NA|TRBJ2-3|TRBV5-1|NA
CASSLGGGSDTQYF
TGCGCCAGCAGCTTGGGGGGCGGGTCAGATACGCAGTATTTT
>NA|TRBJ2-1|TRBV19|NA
CASSIAGSAGSYNEQFF
TGTGCCAGTAGTATAGCCGGGTCGGCGGGCTCCTACAATGAGCAGTTCTTC
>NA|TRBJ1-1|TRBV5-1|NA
CASSHGRGMNTEAFF
TGCGCCAGCAGCCACGGACGGGGGATGAACACTGAAGCTTTCTTT
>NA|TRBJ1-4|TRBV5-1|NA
CASSPRTGNQEEKLFF
TGCGCCAGCAGCCCCCGTACAGGGAATCAAGAGGAAAAACTGTTTTTT
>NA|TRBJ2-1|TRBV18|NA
CASSTRSYNEQFF
TGTGCCAGCTCAACTAGATCCTACAATGAGCAGTTCTTC
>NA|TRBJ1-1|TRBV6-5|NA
CASSLKGEGTEAFF
TGTGCCAGCAGTTTAAAGGGGGAAGGCACTGAAGCTTTCTTT
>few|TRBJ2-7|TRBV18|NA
CASSPLDDEQYF
TGTGCCAGCTCACCACTTGACGACGAGCAGTACTTC
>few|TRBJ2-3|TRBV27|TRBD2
CASSFVVAGADTQYF
TGTGCCAGCAGTTTTGTGGTAGCGGGAGCGGATACGCAGTATTTT
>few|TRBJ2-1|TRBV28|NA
CASSLAAASSNEQFF
TGTGCCAGCAGTTTGGCAGCGGCCTCCTCCAATGAGCAGTTCTTC
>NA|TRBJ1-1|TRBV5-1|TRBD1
CASSRLGQSNTEAFF
TGCGCCAGCAGCAGACTGGGACAGTCAAACACTGAAGCTTTCTTT
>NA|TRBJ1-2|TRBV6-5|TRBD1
CARADREYGYTF
TGTGCCAGGGCGGACAGGGAGTACGGCTACACCTTC
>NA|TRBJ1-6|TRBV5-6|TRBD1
CASSLQGDNSPLHF
TGTGCCAGCAGCTTACAGGGGGATAATTCACCCCTCCACTTT
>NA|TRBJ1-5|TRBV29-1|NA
CSAWTLRGHQPQHF
TGCAGCGCCTGGACACTTCGCGGGCATCAGCCCCAGCATTTT
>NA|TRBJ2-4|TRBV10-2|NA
CASSGGHGLKNIQYF
TGCGCCAGCAGTGGGGGGCATGGACTTAAAAACATTCAGTACTTC
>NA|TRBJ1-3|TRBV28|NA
CASSWGTRNTIYF
TGTGCCAGCAGCTGGGGTACCAGAAACACCATATATTTT
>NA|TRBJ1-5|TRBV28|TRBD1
CASINSDRASNQPQHF
TGTGCCAGCATCAACTCAGACAGGGCCAGCAATCAGCCCCAGCATTTT
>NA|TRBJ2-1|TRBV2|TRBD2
CASSESSGRDEQFF
TGTGCCAGCAGTGAGTCTAGCGGAAGGGATGAGCAGTTCTTC
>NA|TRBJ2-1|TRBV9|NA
CASSVAAGDHNEQFF
TGTGCCAGCAGCGTAGCGGCAGGGGACCACAATGAGCAGTTCTTC
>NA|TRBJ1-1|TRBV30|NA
CALQRSGDDGTEAFF
TGTGCCTTGCAACGGTCGGGGGATGACGGCACTGAAGCTTTCTTT
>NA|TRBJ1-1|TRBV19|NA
CASSIGMVYTEAFF
TGTGCCAGTAGTATAGGGATGGTATATACTGAAGCTTTCTTT
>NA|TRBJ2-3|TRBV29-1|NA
CSVVGGLSDTQYF
TGCAGCGTTGTCGGGGGGCTGTCAGATACGCAGTATTTT
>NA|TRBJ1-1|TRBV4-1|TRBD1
CASSQGQGIEAFF
TGCGCCAGCAGCCAAGGACAGGGAATTGAAGCTTTCTTT
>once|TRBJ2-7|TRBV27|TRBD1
CASSPRTGGFYEQYF
TGTGCCAGCAGTCCGCGGACAGGGGGCTTTTACGAGCAGTACTTC
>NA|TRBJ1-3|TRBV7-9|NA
CASSFERNTIYF
TGTGCCAGCAGCTTCGAACGAAACACCATATATTTT
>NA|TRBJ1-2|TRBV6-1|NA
CASSEMGAEFYGYTF
TGTGCCAGCAGTGAAATGGGGGCGGAATTCTATGGCTACACCTTC
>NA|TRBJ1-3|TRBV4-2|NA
CASSQSGNTIYF
TGTGCCAGCAGCCAATCGGGAAACACCATATATTTT
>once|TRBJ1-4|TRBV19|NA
CASSIRQNAANEKLFF
TGTGCCAGTAGTATTCGACAGAATGCGGCTAATGAAAAACTGTTTTTT
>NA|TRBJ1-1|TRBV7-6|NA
CASSMTGRTEAFF
TGTGCCAGCAGCATGACAGGACGCACTGAAGCTTTCTTT
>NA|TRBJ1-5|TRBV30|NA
CAWSVVGWGQPQHF
TGTGCCTGGAGTGTAGTAGGGTGGGGTCAGCCCCAGCATTTT
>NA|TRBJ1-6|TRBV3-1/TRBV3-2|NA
CASSPLYNSPLHF
TGTGCCAGCAGCCCCCTCTATAATTCACCCCTCCACTTT
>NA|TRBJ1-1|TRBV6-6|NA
CASSGGIDTEAFF
TGTGCCAGCTCGGGGGGGATTGACACTGAAGCTTTCTTT
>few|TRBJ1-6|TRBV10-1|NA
CASSSSGQGINSPLHF
NA
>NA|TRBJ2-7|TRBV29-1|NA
CSVEQNRFITSEQYF
TGCAGCGTTGAACAGAACAGGTTTATCACCTCCGAGCAGTACTTC
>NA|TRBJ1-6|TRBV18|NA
CASSVSGDNSPLHF
TGTGCCAGCTCAGTCTCGGGGGATAATTCACCCCTCCACTTT